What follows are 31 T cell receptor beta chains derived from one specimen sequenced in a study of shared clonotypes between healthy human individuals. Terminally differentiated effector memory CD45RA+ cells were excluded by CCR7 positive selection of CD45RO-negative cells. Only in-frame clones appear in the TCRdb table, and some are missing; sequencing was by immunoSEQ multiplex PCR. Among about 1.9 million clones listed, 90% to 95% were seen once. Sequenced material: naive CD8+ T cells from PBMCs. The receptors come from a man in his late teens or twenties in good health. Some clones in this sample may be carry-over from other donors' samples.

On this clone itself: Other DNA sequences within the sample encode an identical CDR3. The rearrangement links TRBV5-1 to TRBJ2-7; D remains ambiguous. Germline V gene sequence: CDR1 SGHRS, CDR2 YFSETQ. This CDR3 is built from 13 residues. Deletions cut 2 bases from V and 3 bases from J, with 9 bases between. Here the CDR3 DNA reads TGCGCCAGCAGCTTTGGGTCCTACTACGAGCAGTACTTC. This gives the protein CASSFGSYYEQYF.

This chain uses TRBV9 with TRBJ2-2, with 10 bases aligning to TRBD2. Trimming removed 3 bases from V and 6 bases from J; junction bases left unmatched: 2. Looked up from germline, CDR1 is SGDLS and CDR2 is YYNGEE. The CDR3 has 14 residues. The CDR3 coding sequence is TGTGCCAGCAGCGCAGCGGGAGGGCCCGGGGAGCTGTTTTTT. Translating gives CASSAAGGPGELFF.

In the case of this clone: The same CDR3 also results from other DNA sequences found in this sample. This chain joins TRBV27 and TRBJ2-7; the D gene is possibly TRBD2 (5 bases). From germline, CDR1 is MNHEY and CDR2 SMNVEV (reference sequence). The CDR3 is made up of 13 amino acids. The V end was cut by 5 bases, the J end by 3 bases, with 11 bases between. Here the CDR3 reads CASSLGLRYEQYF. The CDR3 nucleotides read TGTGCCAGCAGTCTAGGACTCCGCTACGAGCAGTACTTC.

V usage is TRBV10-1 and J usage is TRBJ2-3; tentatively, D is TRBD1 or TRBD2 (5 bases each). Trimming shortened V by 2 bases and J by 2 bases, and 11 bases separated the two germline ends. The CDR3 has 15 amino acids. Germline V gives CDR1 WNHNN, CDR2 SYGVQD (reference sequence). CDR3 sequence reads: CASSEGGFFTDTQYF. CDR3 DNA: TGCGCCAGCAGTGAGGGGGGATTCTTCACAGATACGCAGTATTTT.

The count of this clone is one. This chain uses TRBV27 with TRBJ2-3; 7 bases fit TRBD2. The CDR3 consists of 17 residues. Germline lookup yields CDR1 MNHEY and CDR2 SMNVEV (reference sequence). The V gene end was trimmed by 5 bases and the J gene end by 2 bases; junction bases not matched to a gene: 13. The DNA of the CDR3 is TGTGCCAGCAGTCCCCGGGTAGCGGGCCGATCCACAGATACGCAGTATTTT. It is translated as CASSPRVAGRSTDTQYF.

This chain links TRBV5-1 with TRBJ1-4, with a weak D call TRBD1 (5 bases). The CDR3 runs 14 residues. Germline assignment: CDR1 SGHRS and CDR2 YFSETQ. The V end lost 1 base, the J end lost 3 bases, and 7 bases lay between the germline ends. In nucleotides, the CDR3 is TGCGCCAGCAGCTTGAGGGGTGCTAATGAAAAACTGTTTTTT. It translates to CASSLRGANEKLFF.

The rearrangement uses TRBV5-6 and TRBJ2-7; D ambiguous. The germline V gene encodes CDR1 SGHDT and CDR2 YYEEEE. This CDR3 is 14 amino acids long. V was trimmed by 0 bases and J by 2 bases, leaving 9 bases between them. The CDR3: CASSLGLAPYEQYF. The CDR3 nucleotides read TGTGCCAGCAGCTTGGGCCTGGCGCCCTACGAGCAGTACTTC.

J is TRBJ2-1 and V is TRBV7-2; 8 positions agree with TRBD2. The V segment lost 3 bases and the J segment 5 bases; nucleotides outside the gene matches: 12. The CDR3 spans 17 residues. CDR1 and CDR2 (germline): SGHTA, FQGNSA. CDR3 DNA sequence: TGTGCCAGCAGCTTCACTGCAAGCGGGAGTGTTGACAATGAGCAGTTCTTC. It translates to CASSFTASGSVDNEQFF.

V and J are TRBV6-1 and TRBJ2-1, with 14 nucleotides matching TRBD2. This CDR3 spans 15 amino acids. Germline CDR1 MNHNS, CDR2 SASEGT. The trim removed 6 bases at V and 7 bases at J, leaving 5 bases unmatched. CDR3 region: CASRPGLAGENEQFF. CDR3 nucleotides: TGTGCCAGCAGACCGGGACTAGCGGGAGAAAATGAGCAGTTCTTC.

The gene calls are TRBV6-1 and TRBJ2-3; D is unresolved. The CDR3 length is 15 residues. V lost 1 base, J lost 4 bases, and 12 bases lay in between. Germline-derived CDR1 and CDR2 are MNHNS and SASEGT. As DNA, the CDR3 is TGTGCCAGCAGTGAAGACCCATTTCCCTCAGATACGCAGTATTTT. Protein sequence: CASSEDPFPSDTQYF.

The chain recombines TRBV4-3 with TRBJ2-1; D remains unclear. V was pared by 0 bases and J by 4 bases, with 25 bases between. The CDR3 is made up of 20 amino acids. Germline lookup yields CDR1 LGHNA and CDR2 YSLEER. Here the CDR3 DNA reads TGCGCCAGCAGCCAAGATTACTTTAGAGAGCAGACCAAACTGTACAATGAGCAGTTCTTC. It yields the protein CASSQDYFREQTKLYNEQFF.

The CDR3 DNA reads as TGTGCCAGCAGCCCATTAACACAGGGCCTCGAGCAGTACTTC. Translated: CASSPLTQGLEQYF. V gene TRBV14 combines with J gene TRBJ2-7; a weak D match, TRBD1 (6 bases). Looked up from germline, CDR1 is SGHDN and CDR2 is FVKESK. The CDR3 runs to 14 residues. Trimming stripped 4 bases from V and 6 bases from J, with 16 bases between.

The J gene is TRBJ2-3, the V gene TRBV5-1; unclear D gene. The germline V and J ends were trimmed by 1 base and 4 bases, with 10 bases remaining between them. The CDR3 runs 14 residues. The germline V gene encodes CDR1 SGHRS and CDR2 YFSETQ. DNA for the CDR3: TGCGCCAGCAGCTTGATCGGTACCGCAGATACGCAGTATTTT. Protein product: CASSLIGTADTQYF. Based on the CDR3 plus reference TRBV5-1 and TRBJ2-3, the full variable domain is KAGVTQTPRYLIKTRGQQVTLSCSPISGHRSVSWYQQTPGQGLQFLFEYFSETQRNKGNFPGRFSGRQFSNSRSEMNVSTLELGDSALYLCASSLIGTADTQYFGPGTRLTVL.

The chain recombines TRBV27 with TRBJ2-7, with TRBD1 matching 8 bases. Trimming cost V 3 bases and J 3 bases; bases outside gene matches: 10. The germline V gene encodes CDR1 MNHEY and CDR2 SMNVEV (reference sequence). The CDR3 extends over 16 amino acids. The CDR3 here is CASSFVVGQALYEQYF. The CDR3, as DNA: TGTGCCAGCAGTTTCGTTGTGGGACAGGCCCTCTACGAGCAGTACTTC.

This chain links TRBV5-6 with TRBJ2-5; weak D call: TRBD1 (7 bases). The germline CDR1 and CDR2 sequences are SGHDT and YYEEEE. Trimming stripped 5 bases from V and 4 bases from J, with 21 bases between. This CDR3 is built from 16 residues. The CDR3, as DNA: TGTGCCAGCAGGCCTTTGCGGGGACAGCCAGGAGAGACCCAGTACTTC. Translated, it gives CASRPLRGQPGETQYF.

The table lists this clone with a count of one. The CDR3 loop is CASSSTGYNEQFF. DNA for the CDR3: TGTGCCAGCAGTTCGACAGGGTACAATGAGCAGTTCTTC. V gene TRBV28 combines with J gene TRBJ2-1, with 7 nucleotides matching TRBD1. The CDR3 extends over 13 amino acids. Germline loops: CDR1 MDHEN, CDR2 SYDVKM. J lost 4 bases, V lost 4 bases, and 1 base had no gene match.

The CDR3: CASSWVLNTEAFF. CDR3 in DNA: TGTGCCAGCAGCTGGGTCCTGAACACTGAAGCTTTCTTT. This chain links TRBV11-1 with TRBJ1-1; D remains unclear. V was pared by 4 bases and J by 0 bases, with 6 bases between. The germline V gene encodes CDR1 SGHAT and CDR2 FQDESV (reference sequence). The CDR3 is 13 amino acids.

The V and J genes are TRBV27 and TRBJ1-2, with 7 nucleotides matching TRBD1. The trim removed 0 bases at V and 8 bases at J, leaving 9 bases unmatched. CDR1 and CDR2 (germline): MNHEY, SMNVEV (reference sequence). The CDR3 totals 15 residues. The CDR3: CASSLSVRGSGGYTF. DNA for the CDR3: TGTGCCAGCAGTTTATCGGTCAGGGGGAGTGGGGGCTACACCTTC.

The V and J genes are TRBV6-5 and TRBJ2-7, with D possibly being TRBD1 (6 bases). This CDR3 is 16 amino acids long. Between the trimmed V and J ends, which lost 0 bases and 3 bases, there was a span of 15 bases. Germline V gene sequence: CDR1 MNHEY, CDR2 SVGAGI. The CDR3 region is CASSYSWGQALYEQYF. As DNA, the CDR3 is TGTGCCAGCAGTTACTCTTGGGGACAAGCCCTCTACGAGCAGTACTTC.

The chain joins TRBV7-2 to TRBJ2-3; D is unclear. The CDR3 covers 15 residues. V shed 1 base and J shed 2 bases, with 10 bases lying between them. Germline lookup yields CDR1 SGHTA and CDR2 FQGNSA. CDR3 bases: TGTGCCAGCAGCTTAGTCGTGTCCTTCACAGATACGCAGTATTTT. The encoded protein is CASSLVVSFTDTQYF.

The CDR3 is CSVEDPLLAFNYGYTF. The CDR3 coding sequence is TGCAGCGTTGAGGACCCCCTCCTGGCTTTTAACTATGGCTACACCTTC. V is TRBV29-1 and J is TRBJ1-2; no firm D call. The CDR3 totals 16 residues. Germline CDR1 reads SQVTM; CDR2 reads ANQGSEA. V lost 3 bases, J lost 1 base, and 18 bases lay in between. The variable domain in full, with the rest retrieved from reference TRBV29-1 and TRBJ1-2, is SAVISQKPSRDICQRGTSLTIQCQVDSQVTMMFWYRQQPGQSLTLIATANQGSEATYESGFVIDKFPISRPNLTFSTLTVSNMSPEDSSIYLCSVEDPLLAFNYGYTFGSGTRLTVV.

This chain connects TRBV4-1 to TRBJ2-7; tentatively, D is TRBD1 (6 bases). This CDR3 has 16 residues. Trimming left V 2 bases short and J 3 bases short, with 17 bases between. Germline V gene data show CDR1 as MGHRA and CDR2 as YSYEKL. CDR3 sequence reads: CASSQTRDTVYYEQYF. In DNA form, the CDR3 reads TGCGCCAGCAGCCAAACCCGGGACACAGTTTACTACGAGCAGTACTTC.

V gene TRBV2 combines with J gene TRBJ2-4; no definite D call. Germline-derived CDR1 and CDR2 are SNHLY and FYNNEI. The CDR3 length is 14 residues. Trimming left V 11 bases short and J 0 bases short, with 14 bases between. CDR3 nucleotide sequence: TGTGCCGGAAAAGACCCGAGAGCCAAAAACATTCAGTACTTC. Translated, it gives CAGKDPRAKNIQYF.

CDR3 region: CASSPQGVLTDTQYF. In DNA form, the CDR3 reads TGTGCCAGCAGCCCACAGGGGGTCTTAACAGATACGCAGTATTTT. The rearrangement uses TRBV27 and TRBJ2-3; TRBD1 matches at 8 bases. Trimming at V came to 6 bases and at J to 3 bases, leaving 8 bases not matched to a gene. Germline assignment: CDR1 MNHEY and CDR2 SMNVEV (reference sequence). There are 15 residues in the CDR3.

The DNA for the CDR3 is TGTGCCTGGAGTGTACTCACCTGGGGCACCATATATTTT. Residues: CAWSVLTWGTIYF. The gene calls are TRBV30 and TRBJ1-3; no definite D call. Germline V lookup: CDR1 GTSNPN, CDR2 SVGIG (reference sequence). The CDR3 sequence is 13 residues long. The V end was cut by 0 bases, the J end by 9 bases, with 12 bases between.

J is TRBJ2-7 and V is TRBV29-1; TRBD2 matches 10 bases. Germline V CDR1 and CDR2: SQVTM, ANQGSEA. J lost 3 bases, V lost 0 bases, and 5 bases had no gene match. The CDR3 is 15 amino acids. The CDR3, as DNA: TGCAGCGTTGAAGATGACCCTAGCGGGAGCTACGAGCAGTACTTC. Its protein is CSVEDDPSGSYEQYF.

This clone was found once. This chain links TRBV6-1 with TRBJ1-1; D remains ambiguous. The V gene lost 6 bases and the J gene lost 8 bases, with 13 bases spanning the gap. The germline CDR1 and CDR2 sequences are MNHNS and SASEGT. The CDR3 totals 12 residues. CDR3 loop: CASRPILGEAFF. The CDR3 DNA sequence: TGTGCCAGCAGACCCATCCTAGGCGAAGCTTTCTTT.

DNA of the CDR3: TGTGCCAGCAGTCTCGGACAGGGGTGGCTCGAGCAGTACTTC. Encoded protein: CASSLGQGWLEQYF. This chain uses TRBV27 with TRBJ2-7; 9 bases agree with TRBD1. The CDR3 runs to 14 residues. The V gene's germline CDR1 is MNHEY and CDR2 SMNVEV (reference sequence). V shed 5 bases, J shed 6 bases, and the junction held 8 bases outside the gene matches.

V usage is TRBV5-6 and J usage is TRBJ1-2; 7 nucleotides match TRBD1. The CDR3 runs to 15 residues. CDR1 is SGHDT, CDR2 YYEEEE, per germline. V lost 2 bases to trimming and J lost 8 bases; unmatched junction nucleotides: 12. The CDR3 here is CASSLEGAIGSGYTF. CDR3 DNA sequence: TGTGCCAGCAGCTTAGAGGGGGCCATAGGCTCCGGCTACACCTTC.

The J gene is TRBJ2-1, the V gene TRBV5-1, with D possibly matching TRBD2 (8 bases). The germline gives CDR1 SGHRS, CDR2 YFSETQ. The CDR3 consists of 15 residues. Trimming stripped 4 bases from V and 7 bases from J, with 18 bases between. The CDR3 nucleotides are TGCGCCAGCAGCCCCCGGGAGGGGGCTGAAAATGAGCAGTTCTTC. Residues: CASSPREGAENEQFF.

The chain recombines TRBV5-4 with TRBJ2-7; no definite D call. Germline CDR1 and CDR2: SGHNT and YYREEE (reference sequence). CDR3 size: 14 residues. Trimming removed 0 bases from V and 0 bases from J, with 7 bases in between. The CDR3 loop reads CASSLVGNSYEQYF. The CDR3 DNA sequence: TGTGCCAGCAGCTTGGTAGGGAACTCCTACGAGCAGTACTTC.